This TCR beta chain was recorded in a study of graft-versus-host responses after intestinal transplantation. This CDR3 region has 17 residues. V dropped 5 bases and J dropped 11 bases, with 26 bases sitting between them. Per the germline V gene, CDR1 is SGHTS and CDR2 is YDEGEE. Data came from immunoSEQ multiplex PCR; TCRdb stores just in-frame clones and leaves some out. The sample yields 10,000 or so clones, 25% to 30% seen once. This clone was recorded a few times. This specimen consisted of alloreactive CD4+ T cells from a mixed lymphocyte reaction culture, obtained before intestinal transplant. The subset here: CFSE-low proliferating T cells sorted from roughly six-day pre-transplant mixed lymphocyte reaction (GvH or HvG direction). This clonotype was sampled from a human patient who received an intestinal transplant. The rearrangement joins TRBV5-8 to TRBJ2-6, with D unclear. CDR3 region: CASRGDHHTKSGHVLTF. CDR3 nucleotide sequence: TGTGCCAGCAGAGGCGATCATCACACAAAGTCGGGCCACGTCCTGACTTTC.